This T cell receptor beta chain comes out of a study of T cell responses to AZD1222 COVID-19 vaccine. On this clone itself: Its target is unknown.

Study findings and constraints: Elevations in Spike-specific TCR breadth and depth followed administration of two AZD1222 doses. It was only a handful of AZD1222 recipients who were seropositive at baseline. A mostly white British donor set with more females was recruited, and clonal diversity was possibly underestimated.

The CDR3 consists of 17 residues. The ends lost 2 bases at V and 2 bases at J; junction bases unmatched: 8. CDR1 and CDR2 from the germline V gene are MGHRA and YSYEKL. Some clones are missing from TCRdb's copy, which holds only in-frame ones; the method was immunoSEQ multiplex PCR. The sample has some 120,000 clones; about nine tenths are singletons. The sequencing used peripheral blood, collected on day 0 of AZD1222 vaccination. This chain uses TRBV4-1 with TRBJ2-7; 11 bases agree with TRBD1. This TCR was recovered from an adult in good health. CDR3 coding DNA: TGCGCCAGCAGCCAACCCGGACAGGGGGCCCGTCCCTACGAGCAGTACTTC. Encoded protein: CASSQPGQGARPYEQYF.